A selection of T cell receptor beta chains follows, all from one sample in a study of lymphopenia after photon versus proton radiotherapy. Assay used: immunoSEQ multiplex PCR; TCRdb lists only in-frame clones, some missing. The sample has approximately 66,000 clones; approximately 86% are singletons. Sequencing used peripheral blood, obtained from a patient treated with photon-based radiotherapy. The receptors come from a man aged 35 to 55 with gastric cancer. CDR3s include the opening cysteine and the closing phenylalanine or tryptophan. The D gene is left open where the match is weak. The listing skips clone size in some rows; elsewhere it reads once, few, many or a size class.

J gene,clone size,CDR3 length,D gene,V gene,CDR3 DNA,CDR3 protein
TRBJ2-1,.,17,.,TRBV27,TGTGCCAGCAGTTTACCCCCGAGGGGCGGCTCCTACAATGAGCAGTTCTTC,CASSLPPRGGSYNEQFF
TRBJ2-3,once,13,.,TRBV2,TGTGCCAGCAGTGGAGGGCTGGCCCGTACGCAGTATTTT,CASSGGLARTQYF
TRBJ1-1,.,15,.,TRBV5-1,TGCGCCAGCAGCTTGGTTGAGCAGCGCTACACTGAAGCTTTCTTT,CASSLVEQRYTEAFF
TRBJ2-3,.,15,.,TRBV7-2,TGTGCCAGCAGCTGGAACCCCGGGGGCCGGGATACGCAGTATTTT,CASSWNPGGRDTQYF
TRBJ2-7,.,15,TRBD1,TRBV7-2,TGTGCCAGCAGCTCGAGGGGGCTCGCCTCCTACGAGCAGTACTTC,CASSSRGLASYEQYF
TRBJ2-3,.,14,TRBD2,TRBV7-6,TGTGCCAGCAGCTTGACTAGCGGCACAGATACGCAGTATTTT,CASSLTSGTDTQYF
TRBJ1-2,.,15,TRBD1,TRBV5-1,TGCGCCAGCAGCTTTACAGGGGCCCGCGGCAATGGCTACACCTTC,CASSFTGARGNGYTF
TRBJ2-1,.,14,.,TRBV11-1,TGTGCCAGCAGCTTTGGCGACAGTAGAAATGAGCAGTTCTTC,CASSFGDSRNEQFF
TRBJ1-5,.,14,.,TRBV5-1,TGCGCCAGCAGCTTGCTACAGGGCGGTCAGCCCCAGCATTTT,CASSLLQGGQPQHF
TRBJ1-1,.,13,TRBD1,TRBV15,TGTGCCACCAGCGGTGCAGGGGGGACTGAAGCTTTCTTT,CATSGAGGTEAFF
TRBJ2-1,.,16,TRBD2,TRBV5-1,TGCGCCAGCAGCTTGGCCATTAGCGGGGGCTACAATGAGCAGTTCTTC,CASSLAISGGYNEQFF
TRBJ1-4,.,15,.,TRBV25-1,TGTGCCAGCAGCCCAACAGGGTGGAGGGAGGAAAAACTGTTTTTT,CASSPTGWREEKLFF
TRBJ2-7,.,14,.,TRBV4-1,TGCGCCAGCAGCCTGAGGCAGAACTCCTACGAGCAGTACTTC,CASSLRQNSYEQYF
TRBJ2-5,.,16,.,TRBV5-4,TGTGCCAGCAGCTCCGTTCTTCGGGGTCCACAAGAGACCCAGTACTTC,CASSSVLRGPQETQYF
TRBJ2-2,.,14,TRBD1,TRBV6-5,TGTGCCAGTCGCCGGGACAGGGGTGGCGGGGAGCTGTTTTTT,CASRRDRGGGELFF
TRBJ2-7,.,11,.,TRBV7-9,TGTGCCAGCAGCTTCTCCTGGGAGCAGTACTTC,CASSFSWEQYF
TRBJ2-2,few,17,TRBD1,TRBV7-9,TGTGCCAGCACCTTGGGGTTCTGGGACAGGGGCACCGGGGAGCTGTTTTTT,CASTLGFWDRGTGELFF
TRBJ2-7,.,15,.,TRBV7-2,.,CASTSPEHFGNEQYF
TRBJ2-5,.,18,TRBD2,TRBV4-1,TGCGCCAGCAGCACTGGACTAGCGGGGGCCCAAACCGGGGAGACCCAGTACTTC,CASSTGLAGAQTGETQYF
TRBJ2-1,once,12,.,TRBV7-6,TGTGCCAGCAGCCCCCTCGCGGGACAGCAGTTCTTC,CASSPLAGQQFF
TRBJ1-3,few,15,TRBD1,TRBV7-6,TGTGCCAGCAGCGAACAGGGGGCGGCTGGAAACACCATATATTTT,CASSEQGAAGNTIYF
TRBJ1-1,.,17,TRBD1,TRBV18,TGTGCCAGCTCACCACCAAGTCCAGGGGGCTTCAACACTGAAGCTTTCTTT,CASSPPSPGGFNTEAFF
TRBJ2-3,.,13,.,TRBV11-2,TGTGCCAGCAGCTACAGGGCGGGAGATACGCAGTATTTT,CASSYRAGDTQYF
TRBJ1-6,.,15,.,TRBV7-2,TGTGCCAGCAGCTTAGGTGGAGGGATGGATTCACCCCTCCACTTT,CASSLGGGMDSPLHF
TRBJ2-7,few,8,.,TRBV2,TGTGCCAGCGGCGAGCAGTACTTC,CASGEQYF
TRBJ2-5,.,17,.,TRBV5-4,TGTGCCAGCAGCTTGGGGACCGGGACCCAGGGCCAAGAGACCCAGTACTTC,CASSLGTGTQGQETQYF
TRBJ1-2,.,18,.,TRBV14,TGTGCCAGCAGCCAACCGGGGTTTAAGAAAAAGCTAGGCTATGGCTACACCTTC,CASSQPGFKKKLGYGYTF
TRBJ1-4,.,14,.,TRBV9,TGTGCCAGCAGCGTAGGGGGCTCTAATGAAAAACTGTTTTTT,CASSVGGSNEKLFF
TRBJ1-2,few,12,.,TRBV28,TGTGCCAGCAGTCAGGGATCGGTTGGCTACACCTTC,CASSQGSVGYTF
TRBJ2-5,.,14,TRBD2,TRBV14,TGTGCCAGCAGCCCGCGGGGGGGCCAAGAGACCCAGTACTTC,CASSPRGGQETQYF
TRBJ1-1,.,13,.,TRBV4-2,TGTGCCAGCAGCCAGATTGGGGACACTGAAGCTTTCTTT,CASSQIGDTEAFF